Below are 20 T cell receptor beta chains sequenced from a single sample in a study of cytomegalovirus exposure and HLA in healthy donors. PCR involved 60 Vbeta and 13 Jbeta primers. The assay was immunoSEQ multiplex PCR, and TCRdb's table has in-frame clones only and misses some. The sample lists some 160,000 clones, around 78% occurring once. The sequenced material came from PBMCs. All receptors come from a man in his forties or fifties in good health and CMV-seronegative.

The chain uses TRBV19 and TRBJ2-5, with 8 nucleotides matching TRBD1. The CDR3 is made up of 16 amino acids. CDR1 and CDR2 from the germline V gene are LNHDA and SQIVND (reference sequence). The ends lost 11 bases at V and 1 base at J; junction bases unmatched: 15. The CDR3 nucleotides read TGTGCCCCCTTCTTAAGTAGGACAGGGACCCAAGAGACCCAGTACTTC. It specifies CAPFLSRTGTQETQYF.

This clone was counted between two and nine times. The rearrangement links TRBV27 to TRBJ1-2; tentatively, D is TRBD1 (5 bases). CDR3 length: 15 residues. CDR1 is MNHEY, CDR2 SMNVEV, per germline (reference sequence). V lost 5 bases, J lost 6 bases, and 19 bases lay in between. The CDR3 DNA reads as TGTGCCAGCAGTCTCCGGACAAGGTCCAACCATGGCTACACCTTC. This codes for CASSLRTRSNHGYTF.

This clone was picked up a small number of times. The chain links TRBV9 to TRBJ2-7; TRBD1 agrees at 9 bases. The CDR3 has 17 amino acids. With 2 bases clipped from V and 5 bases from J, the junction kept 14 bases outside the gene matches. Germline V gene lookup returns CDR1 SGDLS and CDR2 YYNGEE. The DNA of the CDR3 is TGTGCCAGCAGCGTCCGAGAGGACAGGGGAAGAAGAGACGAGCAGTACGTC. It encodes CASSVREDRGRRDEQYV.

This clone was seen once. The chain links TRBV19 to TRBJ2-1; maybe TRBD1 (5 bases). Trimming cost V 3 bases and J 7 bases, with 10 bases left between them. Germline CDR1 LNHDA, CDR2 SQIVND (reference sequence). This CDR3 comprises 13 residues. CDR3 protein: CASSIAGLNEQFF. CDR3 in DNA: TGTGCCAGTAGTATCGCAGGGCTGAATGAGCAGTTCTTC.

V and J are TRBV2 and TRBJ1-5; D is ambiguous. Trimming pared 0 bases from V and 9 bases from J, leaving 12 bases between. The CDR3 sequence is 14 residues long. From germline, CDR1 is SNHLY and CDR2 FYNNEI. The CDR3 sequence: CASSEAHGARPQHF. The CDR3 nucleotides are TGTGCCAGCAGTGAAGCGCACGGAGCACGGCCCCAGCATTTT.

The chain has TRBV27 and TRBJ1-4; D ambiguous. The germline V gene encodes CDR1 MNHEY and CDR2 SMNVEV (reference sequence). Trimming cost V 6 bases and J 3 bases, with 11 bases left between them. This CDR3 region has 14 residues. CDR3 sequence: CASSLQVANEKLFF. In DNA, the CDR3 is TGTGCCAGCAGCTTACAAGTAGCTAATGAAAAACTGTTTTTT.

The chain combines TRBV7-6 with TRBJ2-3; D gene ambiguous. The CDR3 extends over 14 amino acids. Between the trimmed V and J ends, which lost 3 bases and 2 bases, there was a span of 9 bases. Germline lookup yields CDR1 SGHVS and CDR2 FNYEAQ. The chain's CDR3 is CASSLTGVTDTQYF. CDR3 nucleotides: TGTGCCAGCAGCTTGACGGGTGTCACAGATACGCAGTATTTT. The whole variable domain, filled in from reference TRBV7-6 and TRBJ2-3, reads GAGVSQSPRYKVTKRGQDVALRCDPISGHVSLYWYRQALGQGPEFLTYFNYEAQQDKSGLPNDRFSAERPEGSISTLTIQRTEQRDSAMYRCASSLTGVTDTQYFGPGTRLTVL.

The chain uses TRBV15 and TRBJ2-3; TRBD2 matches at 7 bases. V lost 0 bases to trimming and J lost 4 bases; unmatched junction nucleotides: 7. There are 16 residues in the CDR3. CDR1 and CDR2 (germline): LNHNV, YYDKDF (reference sequence). CDR3 loop: CATSRDPGGSADTQYF. As DNA, the CDR3 is TGTGCCACCAGCAGAGATCCTGGCGGGAGTGCAGATACGCAGTATTTT.

The chain links TRBV2 to TRBJ1-1; D remains unclear. Germline CDR1 SNHLY, CDR2 FYNNEI. V was cut by 8 bases and J by 4 bases, with 14 bases left in between. The CDR3 spans 13 residues. In DNA form, the CDR3 reads TGTGCCAGCGGCGAGGCCCGGGGCACTGAAGCTTTCTTT. It translates to CASGEARGTEAFF.

In this sample, this clone turned up a few times. J is TRBJ1-5 and V is TRBV9; D gene unclear. Germline V lookup: CDR1 SGDLS, CDR2 YYNGEE. Deletions cut 1 base from V and 1 base from J, with 6 bases between. This CDR3 region has 14 residues. The CDR3 nucleotides are TGTGCCAGCAGCGTACTAGGAAGCAATCAGCCCCAGCATTTT. This sequence encodes CASSVLGSNQPQHF.

V is TRBV5-1 and J is TRBJ1-4; D is perhaps TRBD1 (5 bases). V was clipped by 0 bases and J by 0 bases, with 9 bases between them. The CDR3 is made up of 16 amino acids. CDR1 SGHRS and CDR2 YFSETQ come from the germline V gene. The CDR3 is CASSLDRTTTNEKLFF. The DNA for the CDR3 is TGCGCCAGCAGCTTGGACAGGACAACAACTAATGAAAAACTGTTTTTT.

V gene TRBV19 combines with J gene TRBJ1-4; TRBD1 aligns across 8 bases. The V gene's germline CDR1 is LNHDA and CDR2 SQIVND (reference sequence). CDR3 length equals 15 residues. The ends lost 4 bases at V and 5 bases at J; junction bases unmatched: 6. CDR3 region: CASSRPGQVNEKLFF. The CDR3 bases are TGTGCCAGTAGTAGACCGGGACAGGTCAATGAAAAACTGTTTTTT. The full variable domain, rest sourced from reference TRBV19 and TRBJ1-4, is DGGITQSPKYLFRKEGQNVTLSCEQNLNHDAMYWYRQDPGQGLRLIYYSQIVNDFQKGDIAEGYSVSREKKESFPLTVTSAQKNPTAFYLCASSRPGQVNEKLFFGSGTQLSVL.

The rearrangement joins TRBV6-1 to TRBJ1-2; D gene ambiguous. V lost 3 bases to trimming and J lost 8 bases, with 13 bases between them. The germline gives CDR1 MNHNS, CDR2 SASEGT. There are 13 residues in the CDR3. The CDR3 sequence: CASSEGPTGGYTF. For the CDR3, the DNA is TGTGCCAGCAGTGAGGGCCCCACGGGGGGCTACACCTTC.

This chain joins TRBV30 and TRBJ2-5; the D is unclear. The CDR3 contains 12 residues. CDR1 is GTSNPN and CDR2 is SVGIG in the germline V gene (reference sequence). The V and J ends lost 3 bases and 0 bases respectively, with 5 bases between them. The CDR3 DNA follows: TGTGCCTGGAGCGCGAACCAAGAGACCCAGTACTTC. This gives the protein CAWSANQETQYF.

The V and J genes are TRBV28 and TRBJ2-5; D remains ambiguous. Germline CDR1 is MDHEN and CDR2 is SYDVKM. The CDR3 extends over 14 amino acids. V lost 3 bases and J 7 bases, leaving 15 bases between the germline ends. CDR3 loop: CASSFRSSPVTQYF. DNA of the CDR3: TGTGCCAGCAGTTTTCGAAGTTCCCCGGTGACCCAGTACTTC.

This clone was counted between two and nine times. The chain links TRBV27 to TRBJ2-3; 13 bases align to TRBD2. The CDR3 loop spans 18 amino acids. The V segment lost 7 bases and the J segment 2 bases; nucleotides outside the gene matches: 12. The V gene's germline CDR1 is MNHEY and CDR2 SMNVEV (reference sequence). For the CDR3, the DNA is TGTGCCAGCAACCATTTACCGGGACTAGCGGGACTCACAGATACGCAGTATTTT. Translated: CASNHLPGLAGLTDTQYF.

In its sample, this clone was seen once. This rearrangement joins TRBV7-7 to TRBJ2-2; D is unclear. CDR1 is SSHAT and CDR2 is FNYEAQ in the germline V gene (reference sequence). The CDR3 consists of 14 residues. Trimming pared 6 bases from V and 7 bases from J, leaving 15 bases between. The CDR3 here is CASRPLTMDGELFF. The CDR3 bases are TGTGCCAGCAGACCTCTCACTATGGACGGGGAGCTGTTTTTT. Filled out from reference TRBV7-7 and TRBJ2-2, the complete variable domain reads GAGVSQSPRYKVTKRGQDVTLRCDPISSHATLYWYQQALGQGPEFLTYFNYEAQPDKSGLPSDRFSAERPEGSISTLTIQRTEQRDSAMYRCASRPLTMDGELFFGEGSRLTVL.

This rearrangement joins TRBV19 to TRBJ1-4, with D perhaps TRBD1 (5 bases). Trimming took 5 bases from V and 7 from J, leaving 17 bases between them. Germline V gene data show CDR1 as LNHDA and CDR2 as SQIVND (reference sequence). This CDR3 spans 15 amino acids. CDR3 sequence reads: CASSPRRDWVEKLFF. Written as DNA, the CDR3 is TGTGCCAGTAGTCCCCGCCGGGACTGGGTTGAAAAACTGTTTTTT. Supplemented by reference TRBV19 and TRBJ1-4, the full variable domain reads DGGITQSPKYLFRKEGQNVTLSCEQNLNHDAMYWYRQDPGQGLRLIYYSQIVNDFQKGDIAEGYSVSREKKESFPLTVTSAQKNPTAFYLCASSPRRDWVEKLFFGSGTQLSVL.

V is TRBV4-1 and J is TRBJ2-2, with a tentative D call TRBD1 (5 bases). The CDR3 spans 13 residues. Trimming cost V 10 bases and J 1 base, with 10 bases left between them. CDR1 is MGHRA and CDR2 is YSYEKL in the germline V gene. This CDR3 reads CATSRGNTGELFF. The CDR3 nucleotides are TGCGCCACCTCTAGGGGGAACACCGGGGAGCTGTTTTTT.

For the CDR3, the DNA is TGTGCCTGGAGGACAGGAATTTCCTATGGCTACACCTTC. Its protein product is CAWRTGISYGYTF. The rearrangement uses TRBV30 and TRBJ1-2, with a tentative D call TRBD1 (6 bases). This CDR3 has 13 amino acids. The V gene's germline CDR1 is GTSNPN and CDR2 SVGIG (reference sequence). V was shortened by 3 bases and J by 4 bases, with 12 bases between the two germline ends. Combining the CDR3 with reference TRBV30 and TRBJ1-2 gives the whole variable domain SQTIHQWPATLVQPVGSPLSLECTVEGTSNPNLYWYRQAAGRGLQLLFYSVGIGQISSEVPQNLSASRPQDRQFILSSKKLLLSDSGFYLCAWRTGISYGYTFGSGTRLTVV.